These 25 T cell receptor beta chains came from one sample sequenced in a study of blood T cells in healthy people across ages (dated by TCRdb to between 2014 and 2017). Library construction relied on 5' RACE. Sequencing relied on an Illumina HiSeq 2500. A second PCR of about 6 to 11 cycles was run with a J-beta primer mix and a sample-barcoded 5' primer. In TCRdb, the public reads were trimmed at Q25 with fastp and aligned with MiXCR, with productive beta chains retained. Merged by CDR3 protein, the rows form single entries marked with the most common genes and DNA. This sample comprises 780,000 or so distinct CDR3 sequences, more than 50% of them detected only once. The ten largest make up around a quarter of the sample. The sequenced material came from blood. The receptors shown here come from a man between 40 and 49 years old in good health.

The chain combines TRBV5-6 with TRBJ2-1; D is unclear. This CDR3 is built from 13 residues. Per the germline V gene, CDR1 is SGHDT and CDR2 is YYEEEE. V lost 4 bases to trimming and J lost 7 bases, with 12 bases between them. The CDR3 loop reads CASSRTERNEQFF. The CDR3 bases are TGTGCCAGCAGCCGAACGGAGAGGAATGAGCAGTTCTTC.

This clonotype was detected a few times. The chain uses TRBV6-5 and TRBJ2-1; the match to TRBD2 covers 12 bases. The CDR3 runs to 15 residues. Trimming at V came to 5 bases and at J to 6 bases, leaving 5 bases not matched to a gene. The germline CDR1 and CDR2 sequences are MNHEY and SVGAGI. The CDR3 here is CASSPTSGRPNEQFF. The DNA of the CDR3 is TGTGCCAGCAGTCCAACTAGCGGGAGGCCCAATGAGCAGTTCTTC.

About this clonotype itself: The conserved final phenylalanine or tryptophan is absent from the CDR3, which likely points to a read error. The chain carries TRBV20-1 and TRBJ1-2; D perhaps matches TRBD1 (5 bases). Trimming stripped 5 bases from V and 4 bases from J, with 11 bases between. The CDR3 length is 12 residues. Germline V gene lookup returns CDR1 DFQATT and CDR2 SNEGSKA (reference sequence). The CDR3 nucleotides are TGCAGTGCTTGGGACGGAAGCTATGGCTACACCTTA. Protein: CSAWDGSYGYTL.

CDR3: CSFPPTAGETQYF. CDR3 DNA sequence: TGCAGCTTCCCCCCGACAGCGGGGGAGACCCAGTACTTC. The rearrangement uses TRBV20-1 and TRBJ2-5; TRBD2 aligns across 7 bases. Germline-derived CDR1 and CDR2 are DFQATT and SNEGSKA (reference sequence). This CDR3 has 13 amino acids.

The chain employs TRBV12-3 or TRBV12-4 and TRBJ1-2, with D perhaps TRBD1 (5 bases). The CDR3 is made up of 14 amino acids. Trimming took 10 bases from V and 3 from J, leaving 18 bases between them. The CDR3 reads CATQREGIDYGYTF. The DNA of the CDR3 is TGTGCCACTCAACGAGAGGGGATAGACTATGGCTACACCTTC.

This sequence joins TRBV7-9 and TRBJ2-7, with TRBD2 identical over 11 bases. Germline lookup yields CDR1 SEHNR and CDR2 FQNEAQ (reference sequence). This CDR3 comprises 15 residues. V lost 5 bases and J lost 7; bases outside the gene matches: 10. This chain's CDR3 is CASSPMGLAENEQYF. The CDR3 DNA follows: TGTGCCAGCAGCCCCATGGGACTAGCGGAGAATGAGCAGTACTTC.

The rearrangement links TRBV6-8 to TRBJ2-7; TRBD2 is a possible D gene (6 bases). The V gene's germline CDR1 is MNHGY and CDR2 SAAAGT. V was clipped by 2 bases and J by 0 bases, with 14 bases between them. The CDR3 runs to 16 residues. CDR3 in DNA: TGTGCCAGCAGTTACCTCGGGGGTCGGAGCTCCTACGAGCAGTACTTC. It yields the protein CASSYLGGRSSYEQYF.

This chain connects TRBV7-2 to TRBJ2-7, with D tentatively TRBD1 (6 bases). V was cut by 1 base and J by 12 bases, with 10 bases left in between. Germline lookup yields CDR1 SGHTA and CDR2 FQGNSA. The CDR3 extends over 11 amino acids. Here the CDR3 reads CASSLDRVLYF. The CDR3 DNA sequence: TGTGCCAGCAGCTTAGACAGGGTTTTGTACTTC. The whole variable domain, filled in from reference TRBV7-2 and TRBJ2-7, reads GAGVSQSPSNKVTEKGKDVELRCDPISGHTALYWYRQSLGQGLEFLIYFQGNSAPDKSGLPSDRFSAERTGGSVSTLTIQRTQQEDSAVYLCASSLDRVLYFGPGTRLTVT.

The chain combines TRBV7-2 with TRBJ1-5; 7 bases fit TRBD1. The trim removed 5 bases at V and 5 bases at J, leaving 6 bases unmatched. This CDR3 comprises 14 residues. Germline V lookup: CDR1 SGHTA, CDR2 FQGNSA. The CDR3 region is CASSPRDSYQPQHF. The CDR3 region has the DNA TGTGCCAGCAGCCCTCGGGACAGCTATCAGCCCCAGCATTTT.

The chain is built from TRBV5-1 and TRBJ2-5; D unresolved. Trimming took 4 bases from V and 5 from J, leaving 12 bases between them. Per the germline V gene, CDR1 is SGHRS and CDR2 is YFSETQ. This CDR3 contains 13 residues. The CDR3 DNA is TGCGCCAGCAGCGTTTGGTACGGGGAGACCCAGTACTTC. Translated, it gives CASSVWYGETQYF.

The chain has TRBV20-1 and TRBJ2-7, with D perhaps assigned TRBD1 or TRBD2 (5 bases each). The length of the CDR3 is 14 residues. Trimming took off 3 bases at V and 0 bases at J, with 12 bases between the two ends. Germline V gene data show CDR1 as DFQATT and CDR2 as SNEGSKA (reference sequence). CDR3 region: CSARGVLSSYEQYF. DNA of the CDR3: TGCAGTGCTAGGGGGGTCCTAAGCTCCTACGAGCAGTACTTC.

The CDR3 DNA is TGTGCCAGCAGCGTAGACACCTGGGGCGAGCAGTACTTC. This encodes CASSVDTWGEQYF. The chain links TRBV9 to TRBJ2-7; no definite D call. Germline CDR1 reads SGDLS; CDR2 reads YYNGEE. V dropped 0 bases and J dropped 6 bases, with 10 bases sitting between them. This CDR3 is built from 13 residues.

This clonotype came up once. The chain links TRBV29-1 to TRBJ2-1; no clear D gene. CDR1 and CDR2 (germline): SQVTM, ANQGSEA. V lost 0 bases and J lost 0, with 6 bases in between. The CDR3 has 14 residues. CDR3 DNA: TGCAGCGTTGAAGATCGGAGCTCCTACAATGAGCAGTTCTTC. Translation gives CSVEDRSSYNEQFF.

The chain joins TRBV20-1 to TRBJ2-7; 12 bases map to TRBD1. This CDR3 region has 18 residues. Germline CDR1 reads DFQATT; CDR2 reads SNEGSKA (reference sequence). V shed 2 bases, J shed 7 bases, and the junction held 18 bases outside the gene matches. CDR3 sequence: CSARSGQGAGGSYNEQYF. The CDR3 nucleotides are TGCAGTGCTAGATCGGGACAGGGGGCGGGGGGTTCCTACAATGAGCAGTACTTC.

This chain links TRBV6-5 with TRBJ2-7; 9 bases agree with TRBD2. There are 16 residues in the CDR3. The junction had 7 bases not matched to a gene; V was cut back by 2 bases and J by 2 bases. Per the germline V gene, CDR1 is MNHEY and CDR2 is SVGAGI. The DNA of the CDR3 is TGTGCCAGCAGTTACCGGTCTAGCGGGATAACCTACGAGCAGTACTTC. This encodes CASSYRSSGITYEQYF.

The genes are TRBV20-1 and TRBJ2-1; the D gene could be TRBD1 or TRBD2 (5 bases each). Germline CDR1 and CDR2: DFQATT and SNEGSKA (reference sequence). This CDR3 is built from 14 residues. V was pared by 3 bases and J by 3 bases, with 12 bases between. The CDR3 DNA reads TGCAGTGCTAGTTCGGGGCTCCTCTACAATGAGCAGTTCTTC. Its translation is CSASSGLLYNEQFF.

The rearrangement joins TRBV27 to TRBJ1-2; a possible D gene is TRBD1 (5 bases). The CDR3 extends over 15 amino acids. Trimming removed 5 bases from V and 4 bases from J, with 17 bases in between. Germline-derived CDR1 and CDR2 are MNHEY and SMNVEV (reference sequence). CDR3 sequence reads: CASSQLGGSPYGYTF. For the CDR3, the DNA is TGTGCCAGCAGTCAGCTGGGGGGGTCCCCCTATGGCTACACCTTC.

This chain uses TRBV18 with TRBJ2-5; TRBD2 might be the D (6 bases). V lost 6 bases to trimming and J lost 4 bases, with 15 bases between them. CDR1 and CDR2 (germline): KGHSH, LQKENI. The CDR3 contains 14 residues. CDR3: CASSRGSGRETQYF. The CDR3 bases are TGTGCCAGCTCCCGAGGAAGCGGGCGAGAGACCCAGTACTTC.

There are a few counts of this clonotype. The V and J genes are TRBV24-1 and TRBJ2-1; 9 nucleotides match TRBD2. V lost 4 bases, J lost 6 bases, and 9 bases stayed unmatched. CDR1 is KGHDR and CDR2 is SFDVKD in the germline V gene. This CDR3 contains 16 residues. CDR3 protein: CATSDPLAGSINEQFF. The CDR3 DNA reads as TGTGCCACCAGTGACCCTCTAGCGGGATCTATCAATGAGCAGTTCTTC.

This chain uses TRBV27 with TRBJ2-4; 11 positions agree with TRBD1. The J call is in doubt because the DNA end fits TRBJ2-7 better. The length of the CDR3 is 15 residues. Germline lookup yields CDR1 MNHEY and CDR2 SMNVEV (reference sequence). The DNA of the CDR3 is TGTGCCAGCAGTCCCTGGGACAGGGGGATCTACGAGCAGTACTTC. This codes for CASSPWDRGIYEQYF.

This clonotype was counted ten times or more. The CDR3 region is CATSDARGGRGGEQFF. The CDR3 DNA reads as TGTGCCACCAGTGACGCCCGGGGGGGCCGAGGAGGTGAGCAGTTCTTC. This chain joins TRBV24-1 and TRBJ2-1; 8 bases line up with TRBD2. CDR1 and CDR2 (germline): KGHDR, SFDVKD. The CDR3 is 16 amino acids. V shed 4 bases and J 9 bases; nucleotides not matched to a gene: 13.

The chain employs TRBV28 and TRBJ1-2, with 10 bases matching TRBD1. The CDR3 has 14 residues. The V gene's germline CDR1 is MDHEN and CDR2 SYDVKM. J was trimmed by 7 bases and V by 6 bases; bases with no gene match: 8. CDR3 protein: CASSYSTGGVGYTF. As DNA, the CDR3 is TGTGCCAGCAGCTACTCGACAGGGGGCGTTGGCTACACCTTC.

This chain joins TRBV3-1 and TRBJ1-1; D perhaps matches TRBD1 (6 bases). The CDR3 has 17 residues. Deletions cut 0 bases from V and 0 bases from J, with 14 bases between. CDR1 and CDR2 from the germline V gene are LGHDT and YNNKEL (reference sequence). CDR3 in DNA: TGTGCCAGCAGCCAAGATTTTGGGGGGCTCCTGAACACTGAAGCTTTCTTT. Translating it yields CASSQDFGGLLNTEAFF.

This clonotype was found a few times. The chain links TRBV27 to TRBJ2-7; 11 bases fit TRBD1. The better agreement between TRBJ2-5 and the DNA end casts doubt on the J call. CDR1 and CDR2 from the germline V gene are MNHEY and SMNVEV (reference sequence). The CDR3 totals 14 residues. The CDR3 here is CASSLGQGAKTQYF. CDR3 DNA: TGTGCCAGCAGTCTCGGACAGGGGGCGAAGACCCAGTACTTC.

The chain couples TRBV11-3 to TRBJ1-4, with TRBD1 matching over 7 bases. CDR3 size: 15 residues. The trim removed 2 bases at V and 3 bases at J, leaving 3 bases unmatched. Germline V gene data show CDR1 as SGHNT and CDR2 as YENEEA. CDR3 region: CASSLLTGANEKLFF. CDR3 DNA: TGTGCCAGCAGCTTACTTACAGGGGCTAATGAAAAACTGTTTTTT.